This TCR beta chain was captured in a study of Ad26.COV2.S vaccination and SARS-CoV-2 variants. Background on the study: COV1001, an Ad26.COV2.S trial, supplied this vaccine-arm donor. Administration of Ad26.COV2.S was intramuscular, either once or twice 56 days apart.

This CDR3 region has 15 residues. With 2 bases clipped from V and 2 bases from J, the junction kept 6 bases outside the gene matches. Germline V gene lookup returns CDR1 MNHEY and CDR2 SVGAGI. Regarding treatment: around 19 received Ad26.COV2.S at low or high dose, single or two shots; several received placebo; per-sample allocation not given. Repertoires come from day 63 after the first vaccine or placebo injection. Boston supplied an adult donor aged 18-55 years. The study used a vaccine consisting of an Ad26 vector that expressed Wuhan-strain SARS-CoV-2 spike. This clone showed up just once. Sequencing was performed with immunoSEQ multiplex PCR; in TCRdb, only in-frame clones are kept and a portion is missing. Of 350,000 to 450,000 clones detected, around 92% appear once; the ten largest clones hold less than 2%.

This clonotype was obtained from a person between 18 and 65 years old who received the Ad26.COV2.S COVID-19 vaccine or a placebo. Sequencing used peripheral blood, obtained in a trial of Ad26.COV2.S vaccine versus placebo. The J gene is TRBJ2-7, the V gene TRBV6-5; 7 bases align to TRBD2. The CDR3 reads CASSYIGAGAYEQYF. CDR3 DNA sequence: TGTGCCAGCAGTTACATCGGGGCGGGGGCCTACGAGCAGTACTTC.